A single sample gave rise to the 32 T cell receptor beta chains below, sequenced in a study of T cell responses to AZD1222 COVID-19 vaccine. Sequencing was performed with immunoSEQ multiplex PCR; in TCRdb, only in-frame clones are kept and a portion is missing. The sample carries about 150,000 clones, more than 70% recorded once. The specimen comprised peripheral blood, sampled on day 0 of AZD1222 vaccination. The source of these receptors is an adult in good health.

The chain has TRBV6-6 and TRBJ1-6; D gene unclear. V dropped 5 bases and J dropped 0 bases, with 14 bases sitting between them. Per germline, CDR1 MNHNY and CDR2 SVGAGI (reference sequence). This CDR3 has 17 residues. Written as DNA, the CDR3 is TGTGCCAGCAGTCCTGGACCAAGGAGCTCCTATAATTCACCCCTCCACTTT. Protein product: CASSPGPRSSYNSPLHF.

This chain links TRBV4-2 with TRBJ2-7, with no clear D. Trimming took off 1 base at V and 0 bases at J, with 10 bases between the two ends. The CDR3 consists of 15 residues. The germline gives CDR1 LGHNA, CDR2 YNFKEQ. CDR3 loop: CASSQVQLSSYEQYF. In DNA, the CDR3 is TGTGCCAGCAGCCAAGTCCAGCTCAGCTCCTACGAGCAGTACTTC.

V gene TRBV3-1 (or the pseudogene TRBV3-2) combines with J gene TRBJ1-4; maybe TRBD1 (5 bases). The germline gives CDR1 LGHDT, CDR2 YNNKEL (reference sequence). The CDR3 is made up of 15 amino acids. Trimming stripped 4 bases from V and 11 bases from J, with 20 bases between. The CDR3 sequence is CASSPSWEWGGKLFF. In DNA form, the CDR3 reads TGTGCCAGCAGCCCTTCGTGGGAATGGGGGGGGAAACTGTTTTTT.

The chain recombines TRBV5-1 with TRBJ2-4, with 9 positions matching TRBD2. J gave up 0 bases and V 0 bases, and 13 bases lay outside the gene matches. The CDR3 sequence is 20 residues long. Looked up from germline, CDR1 is SGHRS and CDR2 is YFSETQ. CDR3 in amino acids: CASSLGSSLLAGIAKNIQYF. Written as DNA, the CDR3 is TGCGCCAGCAGCTTGGGATCTTCTTTACTAGCGGGCATAGCCAAAAACATTCAGTACTTC.

The V gene is TRBV4-3, the J gene TRBJ1-1, with D unclear. The CDR3 has 14 amino acids. Trimming left V 4 bases short and J 4 bases short, with 13 bases between. In germline, CDR1 is LGHNA, CDR2 YSLEER. CDR3 sequence (DNA): TGCGCCAGCAGCCGTGCGGGGTTAACCACTGAAGCTTTCTTT. As protein: CASSRAGLTTEAFF.

V usage is TRBV19 and J usage is TRBJ2-3, with TRBD1 identical over 9 bases. The germline V gene encodes CDR1 LNHDA and CDR2 SQIVND (reference sequence). This CDR3 is built from 14 residues. V gave up 7 bases and J gave up 2 bases; unmatched junction bases: 4. CDR3 amino acids: CASKGQGFTDTQYF. CDR3 nucleotides: TGTGCCAGTAAGGGACAGGGATTCACAGATACGCAGTATTTT.

The rearrangement uses TRBV11-2 and TRBJ2-3, with D unclear. This CDR3 region has 15 residues. Germline values: CDR1 SGHAT, CDR2 FQNNGV. The V end lost 1 base, the J end lost 1 base, and 9 bases lay between the germline ends. The CDR3: CASSLGETGTDTQYF. DNA of the CDR3: TGTGCCAGCAGCTTAGGTGAGACTGGCACAGATACGCAGTATTTT.

A few counts support this clone. The chain links TRBV9 to TRBJ1-1; D gene unclear. The V gene's germline CDR1 is SGDLS and CDR2 YYNGEE. The CDR3 consists of 13 residues. V gave up 4 bases and J gave up 4 bases, with 11 bases separating them. CDR3 amino acids: CASSPTGRTEAFF. CDR3 bases: TGTGCCAGCAGCCCCACTGGGCGCACTGAAGCTTTCTTT.

The V gene is TRBV7-8, the J gene TRBJ1-3; D is uncertain. The CDR3 spans 13 residues. CDR1 is SGHVS and CDR2 is FQNEAQ in the germline V gene. V was cut by 5 bases and J by 4 bases, with 9 bases left in between. CDR3 nucleotide sequence: TGTGCCAGCAGCATTCAACAGGGAAACACCATATATTTT. It encodes CASSIQQGNTIYF.

The chain employs TRBV9 and TRBJ2-7; 12 bases match TRBD2. CDR3 length: 16 amino acids. Germline CDR1 SGDLS, CDR2 YYNGEE. Losses at the gene ends were 2 bases for V and 0 bases for J; bases not matched to a gene: 3. The CDR3 DNA reads as TGTGCCAGCAGCGTGGGACTAGCGGGTCCCTCCTACGAGCAGTACTTC. This translates into CASSVGLAGPSYEQYF.

V and J are TRBV7-8 and TRBJ2-3; D not resolved. The V and J ends lost 1 base and 5 bases respectively, with 10 bases between them. This CDR3 is 14 amino acids long. The germline V gene encodes CDR1 SGHVS and CDR2 FQNEAQ. This chain's CDR3 is CASSLDLSLDTQYF. In nucleotides, the CDR3 is TGTGCCAGCAGCTTAGATTTATCCCTAGATACGCAGTATTTT.

The chain has TRBV21-1 and TRBJ2-7; TRBD2, as called in the table, went unchecked against the DNA. TRBV21-1 is reported as a pseudogene. This CDR3 comprises 17 residues. The CDR3 loop is CASSKEAGQTISYEQYF. The CDR3 DNA is TGTGCCAGCAGCAAAGAAGCGGGCCAGACCATCTCCTACGAGCAGTACTTC.

The chain joins TRBV19 to TRBJ2-3; no firm D call. Germline V gene lookup returns CDR1 LNHDA and CDR2 SQIVND (reference sequence). The germline V and J ends were trimmed by 7 bases and 1 base, with 9 bases remaining between them. The CDR3 length is 13 residues. CDR3 nucleotide sequence: TGTGCCAGTACGCCCCTCGGCACAGATACGCAGTATTTT. As protein: CASTPLGTDTQYF.

V usage is TRBV20-1 and J usage is TRBJ2-1; tentative D call: TRBD2 (6 bases). Trimming took 7 bases from V and 7 from J, leaving 8 bases between them. The CDR3 consists of 10 residues. The V gene's germline CDR1 is DFQATT and CDR2 SNEGSKA (reference sequence). The CDR3 region has the DNA TGCAGTGTAAGCGGGAATGAGCAGTTCTTC. Its protein product is CSVSGNEQFF.

The chain recombines TRBV19 with TRBJ1-2; maybe TRBD1 (6 bases). CDR1 and CDR2 (germline): LNHDA, SQIVND (reference sequence). This CDR3 contains 12 residues. The ends were cut back, 9 bases at V and 8 bases at J, with 16 bases in the middle. Written as DNA, the CDR3 is TGTGCCAGCGGACAGAGCCTTGGAGGCTACACCTTC. As protein: CASGQSLGGYTF.

The chain combines TRBV2 with TRBJ2-1; D perhaps matches TRBD1 (5 bases). The CDR3 covers 14 residues. The ends were cut back, 0 bases at V and 10 bases at J, with 13 bases in the middle. Germline lookup yields CDR1 SNHLY and CDR2 FYNNEI. The CDR3 spells CASSEALQGGEQFF. The CDR3 region has the DNA TGTGCCAGCAGTGAAGCGCTTCAGGGTGGCGAGCAGTTCTTC.

The rearrangement joins TRBV25-1 to TRBJ1-2, with TRBD1 matching over 7 bases. Trimming at V came to 7 bases and at J to 6 bases, leaving 23 bases not matched to a gene. CDR1 and CDR2 from the germline V gene are MGHDK and SYGVNS. This CDR3 has 18 amino acids. The CDR3 here is CASNSQTGTYPSFDGYTF. The CDR3 region has the DNA TGTGCCAGCAATTCCCAGACAGGGACTTACCCCTCATTTGATGGCTACACCTTC.

The chain couples TRBV10-3 to TRBJ2-1; 9 positions agree with TRBD1. CDR1 ENHRY and CDR2 SYGVKD come from the germline V gene. The ends lost 6 bases at V and 10 bases at J; junction bases unmatched: 4. The CDR3 contains 12 residues. CDR3 loop: CAIRQGAGEQFF. The CDR3 bases are TGTGCCATCAGACAGGGGGCGGGGGAGCAGTTCTTC.

The chain joins TRBV7-9 to TRBJ1-1; no clear D gene. CDR1 is SEHNR and CDR2 is FQNEAQ in the germline V gene (reference sequence). There are 12 residues in the CDR3. V was trimmed by 1 base and J by 6 bases, leaving 6 bases between them. The CDR3 reads CASSLDGAEAFF. CDR3 DNA: TGTGCCAGCAGCTTAGATGGGGCTGAAGCTTTCTTT.

The gene calls are TRBV6-5 and TRBJ1-6; D is ambiguous. Germline CDR1 MNHEY, CDR2 SVGAGI. V lost 8 bases and J lost 0, with 11 bases in between. The CDR3 covers 15 residues. The CDR3 protein is CASRAGSSYNSPLHF. The DNA of the CDR3 is TGTGCCAGCCGCGCGGGGAGCTCCTATAATTCACCCCTCCACTTT.

This chain links TRBV5-4 with TRBJ1-3, with TRBD1 matching over 7 bases. This CDR3 has 14 residues. J was trimmed by 4 bases and V by 2 bases; bases with no gene match: 3. Per the germline V gene, CDR1 is SGHNT and CDR2 is YYREEE (reference sequence). The CDR3 sequence is CASSFTGAGNTIYF. CDR3 nucleotide sequence: TGTGCCAGCAGCTTTACAGGGGCGGGAAACACCATATATTTT.

The CDR3 nucleotides read TGTGCCAGCAGTGAATCCGGGTTCTTC. It encodes CASSESGFF. V gene TRBV25-1 combines with J gene TRBJ2-1; no definite D call. This CDR3 region has 9 residues. The V end lost 1 base, the J end lost 15 bases, and 4 bases lay between the germline ends. From germline, CDR1 is MGHDK and CDR2 SYGVNS.

This chain links TRBV7-3 with TRBJ2-3, with 9 bases matching TRBD2. The CDR3 spans 18 residues. V dropped 3 bases and J dropped 0; count of bases not matched to a gene: 10. Germline CDR1 and CDR2: SGHTA and FQGTGA. CDR3 loop: CASSLAPGLASSTDTQYF. CDR3 nucleotides: TGTGCCAGCAGCTTGGCGCCTGGACTAGCGAGTAGCACAGATACGCAGTATTTT.

The rearrangement uses TRBV29-1 and TRBJ1-1; a possible D gene is TRBD1 (6 bases). The germline gives CDR1 SQVTM, CDR2 ANQGSEA. Trimming took 3 bases from V and 0 from J, leaving 11 bases between them. This CDR3 region has 14 residues. CDR3 sequence reads: CSVDTDRLNTEAFF. The DNA for the CDR3 is TGCAGCGTTGACACGGACAGATTGAACACTGAAGCTTTCTTT.

V usage is TRBV7-9 and J usage is TRBJ1-6, with D perhaps matching TRBD1 (5 bases). CDR1 and CDR2 (germline): SEHNR, FQNEAQ (reference sequence). This CDR3 contains 14 residues. Trimming pared 5 bases from V and 10 bases from J, leaving 15 bases between. In DNA, the CDR3 is TGTGCCAGCAGCCGGGGGGTCCCCGAATCACCCCTCCACTTT. Translation: CASSRGVPESPLHF.

The chain carries TRBV7-2 and TRBJ2-5, with D perhaps matching TRBD2 (5 bases). V lost 5 bases and J lost 5, with 15 bases in between. This CDR3 contains 14 residues. The V gene's germline CDR1 is SGHTA and CDR2 FQGNSA. The CDR3 sequence is CASSRLEGWETQYF. Written as DNA, the CDR3 is TGTGCCAGCAGCCGCCTTGAGGGCTGGGAGACCCAGTACTTC.

The chain uses TRBV11-2 and TRBJ2-1; D is possibly TRBD2 (6 bases). V was clipped by 4 bases and J by 4 bases, with 23 bases between them. The CDR3 sequence is 18 residues long. The germline CDR1 and CDR2 sequences are SGHAT and FQNNGV. The CDR3 here is CASSSSRDFFYVYNEQFF. DNA of the CDR3: TGTGCCAGCAGCTCATCCCGGGACTTTTTCTATGTTTACAATGAGCAGTTCTTC.

This rearrangement joins TRBV29-1 to TRBJ2-7, with a possible D match to TRBD1 (5 bases). Germline lookup yields CDR1 SQVTM and CDR2 ANQGSEA. Trimming took 4 bases from V and 1 from J, leaving 5 bases between them. The CDR3 is 11 amino acids. This CDR3 is CSVGQSYEQYF. As DNA, the CDR3 is TGCAGCGTTGGACAGTCCTACGAGCAGTACTTC.

For the CDR3, the DNA is TGTGCCAGCAGGGTAGAGGGGGGCCTATTAGACGAGCAGTTCTTC. This sequence encodes CASRVEGGLLDEQFF. This chain joins TRBV27 and TRBJ2-1, with D perhaps given as TRBD1 or TRBD2 (6 bases each). Trimming left V 6 bases short and J 10 bases short, with 22 bases between. Germline values: CDR1 MNHEY, CDR2 SMNVEV (reference sequence). The CDR3 length is 15 residues.

V usage is TRBV9 and J usage is TRBJ1-2; 8 bases match TRBD1. The CDR3 extends over 15 amino acids. In germline, CDR1 is SGDLS, CDR2 YYNGEE. The V gene end was trimmed by 5 bases and the J gene end by 4 bases; junction bases not matched to a gene: 10. Written as DNA, the CDR3 is TGTGCCAGCAGAGCAGGGGGCCGTGGGCCCTATGGCTACACCTTC. Its protein is CASRAGGRGPYGYTF.

This chain links TRBV19 with TRBJ1-3; D might be TRBD1 (5 bases). CDR1 is LNHDA and CDR2 is SQIVND in the germline V gene (reference sequence). The CDR3 has 11 residues. V was trimmed by 6 bases and J by 15 bases, leaving 15 bases between them. The CDR3 loop is CASRAAGGSYF. CDR3 nucleotides: TGTGCCAGTAGAGCGGCTGGGGGATCATATTTT.

The rearrangement uses TRBV19 and TRBJ1-5, with a tentative D call TRBD1 (5 bases). This CDR3 is built from 17 residues. Germline loops: CDR1 LNHDA, CDR2 SQIVND (reference sequence). Trimming removed 5 bases at V and 1 base at J, with 18 bases between. CDR3 sequence reads: CASSPPTGWGSNQPQHF. The CDR3 DNA follows: TGTGCCAGTAGTCCCCCCACGGGTTGGGGGAGCAATCAGCCCCAGCATTTT.